The table lists the clone carrying this T cell receptor (beta chain) with a count of one. Its antigen is unknown. The sample belongs to a study of T cell responses to AZD1222 COVID-19 vaccine. Study-wide points: Donors were chiefly white British, with a greater number of females, and clonal diversity was perhaps underestimated. Baseline serology detected seropositivity in only a handful of AZD1222 recipients. Regions 160-218 and 743-854 held dominance among vaccine-associated CD4 TCRs, which spanned spike.

Trimming cost V 4 bases and J 1 base; bases outside gene matches: 2. The germline gives CDR1 KGHDR, CDR2 SFDVKD. This CDR3 region has 15 residues. Only in-frame clones appear in the TCRdb table, and some are missing; sequencing was by immunoSEQ multiplex PCR. The sample shows 85,000 to 95,000 clones, about 91% of them seen only once. Material: peripheral blood, obtained 28 days after the second AZD1222 dose. The TCR was taken from an adult who received the AZD1222 COVID-19 vaccine. This chain joins TRBV24-1 and TRBJ2-3, with 9 bases identical to TRBD2. The CDR3 sequence is CATSEASGGTDTQYF. The CDR3 DNA is TGTGCCACCAGTGAGGCTAGCGGGGGCACAGATACGCAGTATTTT.